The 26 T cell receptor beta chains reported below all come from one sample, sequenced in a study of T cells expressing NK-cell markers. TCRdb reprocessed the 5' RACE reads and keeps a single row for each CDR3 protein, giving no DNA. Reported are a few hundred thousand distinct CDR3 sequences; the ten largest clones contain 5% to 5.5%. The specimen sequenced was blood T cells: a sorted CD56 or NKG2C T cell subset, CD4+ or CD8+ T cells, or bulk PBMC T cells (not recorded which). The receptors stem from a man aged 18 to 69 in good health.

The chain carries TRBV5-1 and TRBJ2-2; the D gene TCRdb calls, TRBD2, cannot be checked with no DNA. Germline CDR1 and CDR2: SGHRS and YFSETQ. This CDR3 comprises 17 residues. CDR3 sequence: CASSYGTSGPVNGELFF. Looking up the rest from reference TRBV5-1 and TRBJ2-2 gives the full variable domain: KAGVTQTPRYLIKTRGQQVTLSCSPISGHRSVSWYQQTPGQGLQFLFEYFSETQRNKGNFPGRFSGRQFSNSRSEMNVSTLELGDSALYLCASSYGTSGPVNGELFFGEGSRLTVL.

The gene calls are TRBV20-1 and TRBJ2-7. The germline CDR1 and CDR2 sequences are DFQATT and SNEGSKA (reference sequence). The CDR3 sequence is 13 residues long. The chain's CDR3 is CSARGLEDYEQYF.

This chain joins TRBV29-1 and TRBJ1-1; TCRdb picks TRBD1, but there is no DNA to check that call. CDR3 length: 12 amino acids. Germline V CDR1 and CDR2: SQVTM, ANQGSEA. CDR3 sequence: CSVTPTGREAFF.

The CDR3 spells CSVVRGKETQYF. The chain is built from TRBV29-1 and TRBJ2-5; no DNA is available, so the TRBD1 call from TCRdb remains unchecked. Germline V gene data show CDR1 as SQVTM and CDR2 as ANQGSEA. The length of the CDR3 is 12 residues.

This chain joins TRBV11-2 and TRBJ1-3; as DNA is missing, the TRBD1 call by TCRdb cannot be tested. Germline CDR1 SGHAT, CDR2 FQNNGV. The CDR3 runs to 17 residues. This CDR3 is CASSLSGGILSGNTIYF.

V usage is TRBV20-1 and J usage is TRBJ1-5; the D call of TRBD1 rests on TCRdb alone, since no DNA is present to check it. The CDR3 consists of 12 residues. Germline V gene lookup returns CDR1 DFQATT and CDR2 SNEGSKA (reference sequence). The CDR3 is CNSGDVGQPQHF.

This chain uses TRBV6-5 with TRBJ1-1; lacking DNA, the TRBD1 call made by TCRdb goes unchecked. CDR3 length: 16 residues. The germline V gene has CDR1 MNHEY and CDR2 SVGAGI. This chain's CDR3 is CASSYGADPRGTEAFF.

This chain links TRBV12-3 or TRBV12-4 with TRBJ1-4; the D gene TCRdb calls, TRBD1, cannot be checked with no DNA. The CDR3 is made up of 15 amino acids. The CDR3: CASTLGPGTVEKLFF.

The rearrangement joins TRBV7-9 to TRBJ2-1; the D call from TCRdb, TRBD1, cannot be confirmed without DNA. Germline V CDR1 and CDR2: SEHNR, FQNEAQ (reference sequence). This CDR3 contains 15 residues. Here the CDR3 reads CASTLDRVTYNEQFF. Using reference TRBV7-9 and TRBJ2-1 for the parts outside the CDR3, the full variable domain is DTGVSQNPRHKITKRGQNVTFRCDPISEHNRLYWYRQTLGQGPEFLTYFQNEAQLEKSRLLSDRFSAERPKGSFSTLEIQRTEQGDSAMYLCASTLDRVTYNEQFFGPGTRLTVL.

CDR3 sequence reads: CASMDHVNQPQHF. This chain uses TRBV12-3 or TRBV12-4 with TRBJ1-5. This CDR3 has 13 amino acids.

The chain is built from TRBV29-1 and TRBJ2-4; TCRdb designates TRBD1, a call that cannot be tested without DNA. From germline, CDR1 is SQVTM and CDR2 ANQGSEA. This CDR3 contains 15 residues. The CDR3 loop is CSVVEGQLAKNIQYF.

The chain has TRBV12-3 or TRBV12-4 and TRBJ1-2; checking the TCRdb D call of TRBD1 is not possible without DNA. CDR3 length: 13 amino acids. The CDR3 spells CASSPDAGYGYTF.

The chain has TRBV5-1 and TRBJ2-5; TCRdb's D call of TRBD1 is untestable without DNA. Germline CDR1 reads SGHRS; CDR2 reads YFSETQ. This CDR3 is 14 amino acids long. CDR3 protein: CASSLAGGWETQYF.

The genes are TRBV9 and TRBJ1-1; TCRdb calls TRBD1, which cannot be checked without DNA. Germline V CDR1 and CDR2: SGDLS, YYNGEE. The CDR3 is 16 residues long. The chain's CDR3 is CASSPPGEPRGTEAFF.

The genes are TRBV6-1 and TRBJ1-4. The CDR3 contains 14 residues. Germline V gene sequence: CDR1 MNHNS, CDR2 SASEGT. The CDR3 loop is CASSEGDNNEKLFF.

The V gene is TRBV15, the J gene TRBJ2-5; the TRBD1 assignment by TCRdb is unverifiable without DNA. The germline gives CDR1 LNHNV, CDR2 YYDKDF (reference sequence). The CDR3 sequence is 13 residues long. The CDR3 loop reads CATSRDPGETQYF.

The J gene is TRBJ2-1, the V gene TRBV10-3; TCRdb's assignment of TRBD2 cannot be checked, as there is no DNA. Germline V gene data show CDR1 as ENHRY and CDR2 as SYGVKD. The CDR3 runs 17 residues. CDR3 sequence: CAISESPVGTRGHEQFF.

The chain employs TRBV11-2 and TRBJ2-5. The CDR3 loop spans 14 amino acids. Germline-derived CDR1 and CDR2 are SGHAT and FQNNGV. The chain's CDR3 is CASSLTTGGQTQYF.

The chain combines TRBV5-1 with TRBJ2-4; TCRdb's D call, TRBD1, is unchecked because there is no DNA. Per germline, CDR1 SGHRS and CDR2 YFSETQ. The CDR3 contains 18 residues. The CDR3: CASTPEGRGAVFGNIQYF.

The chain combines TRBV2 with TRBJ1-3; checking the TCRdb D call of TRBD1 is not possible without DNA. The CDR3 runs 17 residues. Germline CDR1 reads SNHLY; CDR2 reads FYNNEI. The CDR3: CASSEGGTAPNGNTIYF. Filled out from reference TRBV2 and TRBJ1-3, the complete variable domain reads EPEVTQTPSHQVTQMGQEVILRCVPISNHLYFYWYRQILGQKVEFLVSFYNNEISEKSEIFDDQFSVERPDGSNFTLKIRSTKLEDSAMYFCASSEGGTAPNGNTIYFGEGSWLTVV.

CDR3 sequence reads: CASSVGSGSSGNTIYF. The chain employs TRBV9 and TRBJ1-3. Per the germline V gene, CDR1 is SGDLS and CDR2 is YYNGEE. This CDR3 has 16 amino acids.

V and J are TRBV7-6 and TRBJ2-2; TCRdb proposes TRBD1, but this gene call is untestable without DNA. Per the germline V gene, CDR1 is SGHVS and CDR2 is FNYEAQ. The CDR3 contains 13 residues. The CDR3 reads CASSRTWPGELFF.

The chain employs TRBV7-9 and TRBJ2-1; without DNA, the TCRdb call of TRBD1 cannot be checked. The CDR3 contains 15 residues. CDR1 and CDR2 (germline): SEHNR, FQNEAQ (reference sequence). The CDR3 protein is CASSFRRGGDSEQFF.

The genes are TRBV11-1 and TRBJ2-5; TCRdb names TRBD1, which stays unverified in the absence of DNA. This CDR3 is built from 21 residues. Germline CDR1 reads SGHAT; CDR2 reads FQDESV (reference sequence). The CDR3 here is CASSPWSDRLRGPGSEETQYF.

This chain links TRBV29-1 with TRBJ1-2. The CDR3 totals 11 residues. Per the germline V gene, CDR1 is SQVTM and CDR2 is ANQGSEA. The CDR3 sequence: CSVSGPYGYTF.

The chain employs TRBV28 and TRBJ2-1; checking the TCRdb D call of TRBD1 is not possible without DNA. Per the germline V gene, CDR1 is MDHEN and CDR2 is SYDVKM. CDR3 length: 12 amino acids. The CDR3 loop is CASRPSAGGLFF.